These T cell receptor beta chains were read from a single sample in a study of response to subunit inactivated influenza vaccine. A single record per CDR3 protein comes from TCRdb applying MiXCR to the RT-PCR reads. Of 400,000 to 650,000 distinct CDR3 sequences listed, around 7.7% are singletons. The sample consisted of PBMCs from blood, taken less than 25 months after vaccination. Source of these receptors: a man aged 50 to 75 who received an inactivated influenza vaccine. Both conserved end residues are part of each CDR3. The D gene is left open where the match is weak. Some rows mark clone size as missing; the rest say once, few, many or name a class of expanded clone.

TRBJ2-3	many	.	TRBV11-2	CASSFALDLSSTDTQYF	TGTGCCAGCAGCTTTGCCTTGGATCTCTCTAGCACAGATACGCAGTATTTT
TRBJ2-5	many	.	TRBV6-1	CASSENLETQYF	TGTGCCAGCAGTGAAAACCTGGAGACCCAGTACTTC
TRBJ1-6	few	.	TRBV3-1	CASSPRSARYSPLHF	TGTGCCAGCAGCCCCCGTTCAGCACGCTATTCACCCCTCCACTTT
TRBJ2-3	.	.	TRBV12-3/TRBV12-4	CASSLGLAITDTQYF	TGTGCCAGCAGTTTGGGGCTAGCAATCACAGATACGCAGTATTTT
TRBJ2-7	.	TRBD1	TRBV10-3	CATRDRASYEQYF	TGTGCCACGCGGGACAGGGCATCCTACGAGCAGTACTTC
TRBJ2-3	medium-sized	TRBD1	TRBV7-2	CASSLEWDSELDTQYF	TGTGCCAGCAGCTTAGAGTGGGACAGCGAGCTCGATACGCAGTATTTT
TRBJ2-5	few	TRBD1	TRBV7-9	CASSARRTGQETQYF	TGTGCCAGCAGCGCGCGGAGGACAGGTCAAGAGACCCAGTACTTC
TRBJ2-7	few	.	TRBV5-5	CASSLDPGRPYEQYF	TGTGCCAGCAGTCTGGATCCGGGACGTCCCTACGAGCAGTACTTC
TRBJ1-2	few	.	TRBV27	CASSLRWASNYGYTF	TGTGCCAGCAGTTTACGATGGGCATCTAACTATGGCTACACCTTC
TRBJ2-5	few	.	TRBV5-1	CASSYGHGKETQYF	TGCGCCAGCAGCTACGGACACGGTAAAGAGACCCAGTACTTC
TRBJ2-7	.	.	TRBV27	CASRTTWGEQYF	TGTGCCAGCAGAACTACCTGGGGCGAGCAGTACTTC
TRBJ2-5	many	.	TRBV15	CATSREYQETQYF	TGTGCCACCAGCAGAGAATACCAAGAGACCCAGTACTTC
TRBJ1-5	.	.	TRBV20-1	CSASWGGGRSNQPQHF	TGCAGTGCTAGTTGGGGCGGGGGAAGGAGCAATCAGCCCCAGCATTTT
TRBJ1-3	once	.	TRBV29-1	CSVDFQGPGNTIYF	TGCAGCGTTGATTTTCAGGGCCCTGGAAACACCATATATTTT
TRBJ1-2	many	TRBD1	TRBV28	CASIPGQGNYGYTF	TGTGCCAGCATTCCGGGACAGGGGAACTATGGCTACACCTTC
TRBJ1-5	many	.	TRBV7-2	CASSYLPDQPQHF	TGTGCCAGCAGCTATTTACCGGATCAGCCCCAGCATTTT
TRBJ2-4	.	.	TRBV19	CASREGRMAKNIQYF	TGTGCCAGTAGGGAGGGGAGGATGGCCAAAAACATTCAGTACTTC
TRBJ2-5	.	TRBD2	TRBV7-2	CASSLSSGVGETQYF	TGTGCCAGCAGCTTGTCTAGCGGGGTGGGAGAGACCCAGTACTTC
TRBJ2-1	.	TRBD1	TRBV5-6	CASSAGTGLSYNEQFF	TGTGCCAGCAGCGCCGGGACAGGGCTTTCCTACAATGAGCAGTTCTTC
TRBJ1-3	.	.	TRBV7-8	CASSFPGNTIYF	TGTGCCAGCAGCTTTCCTGGAAACACCATATATTTT
TRBJ2-5	.	.	TRBV20-1	CSARLPGPLPRGYF	TGCAGTGCTAGGTTGCCCGGACCCCTCCCGAGAGGGTACTTC
TRBJ1-6	.	.	TRBV18	CASSHQGWNSPLHF	TGTGCCAGCTCACACCAGGGGTGGAATTCACCCCTCCACTTT
TRBJ2-5	many	TRBD1	TRBV20-1	CSAQIPGQGSETQYF	TGCAGTGCGCAAATACCGGGACAGGGGTCCGAGACCCAGTACTTC
TRBJ2-1	many	.	TRBV7-8	CASSQYRTPGGDEQFF	TGTGCCAGCAGCCAATACAGGACTCCCGGGGGTGATGAGCAGTTCTTC
TRBJ1-1	many	.	TRBV27	CASSFPPWSINTEAFF	TGTGCCAGCAGTTTTCCCCCCTGGTCCATAAACACTGAAGCTTTCTTT
TRBJ2-3	.	TRBD2	TRBV6-2/TRBV6-3	CASSYRGRGPDTQYF	TGTGCCAGCAGTTATCGCGGGAGAGGGCCAGATACGCAGTATTTT
TRBJ2-3	few	TRBD2	TRBV29-1	CSVAASQRGATDTQYF	TGCAGCGTTGCCGCTAGTCAGCGGGGGGCGACAGATACGCAGTATTTT
TRBJ1-4	.	TRBD1	TRBV6-1	CASRGTVNEKLFF	TGTGCCAGCAGGGGGACAGTTAATGAAAAACTGTTTTTT
TRBJ1-1	many	TRBD1	TRBV12-3/TRBV12-4	CASRPGGRTEAFF	TGTGCCAGCAGGCCAGGGGGGAGGACTGAAGCTTTCTTT
TRBJ2-5	few	.	TRBV10-2	CASMPEGGGETQYF	TGCGCCAGCATGCCGGAGGGTGGAGGAGAGACCCAGTACTTC
TRBJ2-5	.	.	TRBV5-1	CASSSGTPQESQYF	TGCGCCAGCAGCTCCGGGACACCCCAAGAGTCCCAGTACTTC
TRBJ2-2	many	TRBD2	TRBV10-3	CAIRDSGSTGELFF	TGTGCCATCAGGGATAGCGGGAGTACCGGGGAGCTGTTTTTT
TRBJ2-2	many	TRBD2	TRBV5-1	CASSLGPRTSGNTGELFF	TGCGCCAGCAGCTTGGGTCCTCGGACTAGCGGTAACACCGGGGAGCTGTTTTTT
TRBJ2-7	few	TRBD2	TRBV6-1	CASRSLAGVKQYF	TGTGCCAGCAGGTCCCTAGCGGGAGTTAAACAGTACTTC
TRBJ2-1	.	.	TRBV5-1	CASSSLARGEQFF	TGCGCCAGCAGCAGCCTAGCGCGGGGTGAGCAGTTCTTC
TRBJ2-4	.	TRBD2	TRBV20-1	CSATSDLAGGSKNIQYF	TGCAGTGCCACATCGGATCTAGCGGGAGGGTCCAAAAACATTCAGTACTTC
TRBJ2-7	many	.	TRBV7-2	CASSLGGSEIYEQYF	TGTGCCAGCAGCTTAGGGGGGAGTGAAATTTACGAGCAGTACTTC
TRBJ1-1	.	.	TRBV5-1	CASSLAGGWDTEAFF	TGCGCCAGCAGCTTGGCTGGTGGGTGGGACACTGAAGCTTTCTTT
TRBJ2-4	few	.	TRBV12-3/TRBV12-4	CASSLGVARENIQYF	TGTGCCAGCAGTCTAGGAGTAGCGAGGGAGAACATTCAGTACTTC
TRBJ1-3	few	.	TRBV15	CATSSGAASGNTIYF	TGTGCCACCAGCAGTGGGGCAGCTTCTGGAAACACCATATATTTT
TRBJ1-6	.	.	TRBV6-5	CASSHLAGRGGSPLHF	TGTGCCAGCAGTCACCTCGCCGGACGAGGAGGTTCACCCCTCCACTTT
TRBJ2-3	few	TRBD2	TRBV30	CAWNRGVPDTQYF	TGTGCCTGGAACCGGGGGGTACCAGATACGCAGTATTTT
TRBJ2-7	.	TRBD2	TRBV6-5	CASSYSMASGNHEQYF	TGTGCCAGCAGTTACTCGATGGCTAGCGGAAACCACGAGCAGTACTTC
TRBJ1-2	.	.	TRBV20-1	CSARPGGSGYTF	TGCAGTGCTAGACCGGGGGGGAGTGGCTACACCTTC
TRBJ2-7	.	.	TRBV20-1	CSALYPGTHEQYF	TGCAGTGCCCTGTATCCAGGGACCCACGAGCAGTACTTC
TRBJ2-2	.	.	TRBV7-7	CASSSAANTGELLF	TGTGCCAGCAGTTCGGCAGCGAACACCGGGGAGCTGCTTTTT
TRBJ2-7	few	TRBD1	TRBV6-1	CASSRSQGAEQYF	TGTGCCAGCAGTCGCTCACAGGGGGCCGAGCAGTACTTC
TRBJ2-5	few	.	TRBV20-1	CSAPDLGETQYF	TGCAGTGCTCCGGACCTTGGGGAGACCCAGTACTTC
TRBJ2-5	many	TRBD2	TRBV10-3	CAIRGGGGQETQYF	TGTGCCATCCGCGGCGGGGGAGGCCAAGAGACCCAGTACTTC
TRBJ2-1	many	TRBD1	TRBV29-1	CSVEVWGTEYNEQFF	TGCAGCGTTGAAGTTTGGGGGACAGAGTACAATGAGCAGTTCTTC
TRBJ2-4	many	.	TRBV3-1	CASSQRETGADIQYF	TGTGCCAGCAGCCAACGGGAGACGGGGGCAGACATTCAGTACTTC
TRBJ2-5	many	.	TRBV7-9	CASSLGFEQGETQYF	TGTGCCAGCAGCTTGGGCTTTGAACAAGGGGAGACCCAGTACTTC
TRBJ2-7	few	TRBD2	TRBV4-2	CASSITSAGGPYEQYF	TGTGCCAGCAGCATCACTAGCGCGGGGGGCCCCTACGAGCAGTACTTC
TRBJ2-7	few	TRBD2	TRBV5-1	CASSFIAGSSYEQYF	TGCGCCAGCAGCTTTATAGCGGGGAGCTCCTACGAGCAGTACTTC
TRBJ2-1	.	.	TRBV3-1	CASGYGASYNEQFF	TGTGCCAGCGGCTACGGTGCCTCCTACAATGAGCAGTTCTTC
TRBJ2-1	.	TRBD1	TRBV7-2	CASRPAGTENEQFF	TGTGCCAGCAGACCAGCCGGGACAGAGAATGAGCAGTTCTTC
TRBJ1-5	.	.	TRBV6-1	CASGREFGSNQPQHF	TGTGCCAGCGGCAGGGAGTTTGGTAGCAATCAGCCCCAGCATTTT
TRBJ1-2	many	.	TRBV19	CASSTPGYYGYTF	TGTGCCAGTAGTACGCCTGGGTACTATGGCTACACCTTC